These 27 T cell receptor beta chains were all obtained from the same sample, sequenced in a study of cytomegalovirus exposure and HLA in healthy donors. PCR employed 60 Vbeta and 13 Jbeta primers. Method: immunoSEQ multiplex PCR; TCRdb's copy keeps in-frame clones and lacks some. The sample contains 150,000 or so clones, approximately 70% of which appear only once. Sequencing was done on a sample of PBMCs. These receptors originate from a man aged 35 to 55 in good health and CMV-seropositive.

The V and J genes are TRBV7-2 and TRBJ2-3, with TRBD2 matching 10 bases. This CDR3 is built from 17 residues. The V gene's germline CDR1 is SGHTA and CDR2 FQGNSA. V gave up 1 base and J gave up 1 base; unmatched junction bases: 5. As DNA, the CDR3 is TGTGCCAGCAGCTTAGTCCGGCTAGCGGGGGGCACAGATACGCAGTATTTT. Translation: CASSLVRLAGGTDTQYF.

The rearrangement uses TRBV2 and TRBJ1-1; the D is unclear. CDR1 and CDR2 from the germline V gene are SNHLY and FYNNEI. This CDR3 comprises 15 residues. V was shortened by 0 bases and J by 4 bases, with 12 bases between the two germline ends. The CDR3: CASSEAPGSGTEAFF. The CDR3 nucleotides read TGTGCCAGCAGTGAAGCCCCTGGTTCAGGCACTGAAGCTTTCTTT.

The genes are TRBV19 and TRBJ2-3; 7 nucleotides line up with TRBD1. This CDR3 contains 16 residues. Per the germline V gene, CDR1 is LNHDA and CDR2 is SQIVND (reference sequence). Losses at the gene ends were 7 bases for V and 0 bases for J; bases not matched to a gene: 10. The CDR3 loop reads CASTTLGQSSTDTQYF. CDR3 DNA: TGTGCCAGTACTACATTGGGACAGTCTAGCACAGATACGCAGTATTTT. Full variable domain (rest looked up from reference TRBV19 and TRBJ2-3): DGGITQSPKYLFRKEGQNVTLSCEQNLNHDAMYWYRQDPGQGLRLIYYSQIVNDFQKGDIAEGYSVSREKKESFPLTVTSAQKNPTAFYLCASTTLGQSSTDTQYFGPGTRLTVL.

In regard to this clone: One end of the junction does not line up with germline, which may come from a read error. The CDR3 DNA sequence: TGTGCTAGCAGCCCTGGGCGAGGGCCAAACACCGGGGAGCTGTTTTTT. Translated, it gives CASSPGRGPNTGELFF. The V and J genes are TRBV7-7 and TRBJ2-2; D might be TRBD2 (5 bases). Germline CDR1 is SSHAT and CDR2 is FNYEAQ (reference sequence). The CDR3 covers 16 residues. Looking up the rest from reference TRBV7-7 and TRBJ2-2 gives the full variable domain: GAGVSQSPRYKVTKRGQDVTLRCDPISSHATLYWYQQALGQGPEFLTYFNYEAQPDKSGLPSDRFSAERPEGSISTLTIQRTEQRDSAMYRCASSPGRGPNTGELFFGEGSRLTVL.

The V and J genes are TRBV5-4 and TRBJ1-5; 7 nucleotides agree with TRBD1. Trimming cost V 0 bases and J 1 base; bases outside gene matches: 1. Germline V CDR1 and CDR2: SGHNT, YYREEE (reference sequence). CDR3 length: 15 amino acids. CDR3: CASSLAGGSNQPQHF. The CDR3 DNA is TGTGCCAGCAGCTTGGCAGGGGGGAGCAATCAGCCCCAGCATTTT. Based on the CDR3 plus reference TRBV5-4 and TRBJ1-5, the full variable domain is ETGVTQSPTHLIKTRGQQVTLRCSSQSGHNTVSWYQQALGQGPQFIFQYYREEENGRGNFPPRFSGLQFPNYSSELNVNALELDDSALYLCASSLAGGSNQPQHFGDGTRLSIL.

The V gene is TRBV7-2, the J gene TRBJ1-2; D not certain. Trimming took off 5 bases at V and 8 bases at J, with 15 bases between the two ends. The CDR3 runs 13 residues. From germline, CDR1 is SGHTA and CDR2 FQGNSA. The CDR3 here is CASSTSRRGGYTF. The DNA of the CDR3 is TGTGCCAGCAGCACTTCTCGGCGCGGCGGCTACACCTTC.

In this sample, this clone turned up a few times. The gene calls are TRBV19 and TRBJ1-5, with a possible D match to TRBD1 (6 bases). Trimming pared 5 bases from V and 6 bases from J, leaving 17 bases between. The CDR3 loop spans 15 amino acids. The germline V gene has CDR1 LNHDA and CDR2 SQIVND (reference sequence). The DNA for the CDR3 is TGTGCCAGTAGTTCCAGCGGGGGGCGGACTCAGCCCCAGCATTTT. This translates into CASSSSGGRTQPQHF. The whole variable domain, remainder taken from reference TRBV19 and TRBJ1-5, is DGGITQSPKYLFRKEGQNVTLSCEQNLNHDAMYWYRQDPGQGLRLIYYSQIVNDFQKGDIAEGYSVSREKKESFPLTVTSAQKNPTAFYLCASSSSGGRTQPQHFGDGTRLSIL.

The gene calls are TRBV7-6 and TRBJ2-1; possible D gene TRBD1, 6 bases. Germline CDR1 SGHVS, CDR2 FNYEAQ. The V end lost 4 bases, the J end lost 2 bases, and 12 bases lay between the germline ends. The CDR3 covers 15 residues. As DNA, the CDR3 is TGTGCCAGCAGCTCTGGACAGCTACCCTACAATGAGCAGTTCTTC. As protein: CASSSGQLPYNEQFF.

V and J are TRBV27 and TRBJ1-1, with D possibly being TRBD1 (5 bases). CDR1 and CDR2 from the germline V gene are MNHEY and SMNVEV (reference sequence). The CDR3 runs 13 residues. V lost 4 bases, J lost 3 bases, and 9 bases lay in between. The CDR3 loop is CASSYRGDTEAFF. DNA for the CDR3: TGTGCCAGCAGTTATCGGGGGGACACTGAAGCTTTCTTT.

This clone has just a few counts. V usage is TRBV25-1 and J usage is TRBJ1-1; D unclear. V was shortened by 5 bases and J by 8 bases, with 12 bases between the two germline ends. The CDR3 extends over 12 amino acids. Germline CDR1 is MGHDK and CDR2 is SYGVNS. CDR3 in amino acids: CASSLWTGEAFF. The DNA for the CDR3 is TGTGCCAGCAGTCTATGGACGGGGGAAGCTTTCTTT.

The chain combines TRBV30 with TRBJ1-5; D call uncertain. V lost 3 bases and J lost 7, with 7 bases in between. Germline V gene data show CDR1 as GTSNPN and CDR2 as SVGIG (reference sequence). This CDR3 comprises 11 residues. In nucleotides, the CDR3 is TGTGCCTGGAGAGGAGGGCAGCCCCAGCATTTT. It is translated as CAWRGGQPQHF.

V is TRBV7-6 and J is TRBJ2-7; the match to TRBD1 covers 8 bases. Germline-derived CDR1 and CDR2 are SGHVS and FNYEAQ. The CDR3 totals 15 residues. Trimming took 4 bases from V and 2 from J; bases not matched to a gene: 7. The CDR3 loop reads CASSSQQGVPYEQYF. The CDR3, as DNA: TGTGCCAGCAGCTCACAACAGGGGGTCCCCTACGAGCAGTACTTC.

J is TRBJ2-5 and V is TRBV6-5, with 7 bases aligning to TRBD1. This CDR3 is 14 amino acids long. Germline CDR1 MNHEY, CDR2 SVGAGI. With 5 bases clipped from V and 5 bases from J, the junction kept 8 bases outside the gene matches. The CDR3 nucleotides are TGTGCCAGCAGTCCGACAGGGTCAGGGGAGACCCAGTACTTC. Its protein product is CASSPTGSGETQYF.

This sequence joins TRBV19 and TRBJ2-5, with 7 positions matching TRBD2. In germline, CDR1 is LNHDA, CDR2 SQIVND (reference sequence). J lost 1 base, V lost 8 bases, and 7 bases had no gene match. The CDR3 totals 14 residues. This chain's CDR3 is CASSVLAAQETQYF. The CDR3 nucleotides read TGTGCCAGTTCGGTCCTAGCGGCCCAAGAGACCCAGTACTTC.

V gene TRBV19 combines with J gene TRBJ1-6; 9 bases align to TRBD1. This CDR3 is built from 14 residues. The germline V gene has CDR1 LNHDA and CDR2 SQIVND (reference sequence). V trimming: 4 bases; J trimming: 8 bases; junction bases outside the gene matches: 3. The CDR3 here is CASSRTGVDSPLHF. CDR3 DNA sequence: TGTGCCAGTAGTAGGACAGGGGTAGATTCACCCCTCCACTTT. The full variable domain, rest sourced from reference TRBV19 and TRBJ1-6, is DGGITQSPKYLFRKEGQNVTLSCEQNLNHDAMYWYRQDPGQGLRLIYYSQIVNDFQKGDIAEGYSVSREKKESFPLTVTSAQKNPTAFYLCASSRTGVDSPLHFGNGTRLTVT.

This clone was counted only a few times. CDR3 in amino acids: CASSTDPIGTDTQYF. CDR3 nucleotide sequence: TGTGCCAGCAGCACCGATCCAATAGGCACAGATACGCAGTATTTT. This rearrangement joins TRBV9 to TRBJ2-3; the D is unclear. V lost 4 bases and J 1 base, leaving 13 bases between the germline ends. Germline CDR1 and CDR2: SGDLS and YYNGEE. The CDR3 covers 15 residues.

The chain is built from TRBV27 and TRBJ1-5, with unresolved D. The CDR3 is 14 residues long. Germline CDR1 and CDR2: MNHEY and SMNVEV (reference sequence). Deletions cut 9 bases from V and 2 bases from J, with 14 bases between. CDR3 sequence reads: CARRTANGNQPQHF. The CDR3 DNA is TGTGCCAGGAGAACAGCCAACGGCAATCAGCCCCAGCATTTT.

The V and J genes are TRBV30 and TRBJ2-3; possibly TRBD1 for D (6 bases). The CDR3 has 12 amino acids. Trimming left V 0 bases short and J 8 bases short, with 9 bases between. Germline CDR1 is GTSNPN and CDR2 is SVGIG (reference sequence). CDR3 in DNA: TGTGCCTGGAGTGTCGGCAGGGGTACGCAGTATTTT. This encodes CAWSVGRGTQYF. Variable domain in full (rest from reference TRBV30 and TRBJ2-3): SQTIHQWPATLVQPVGSPLSLECTVEGTSNPNLYWYRQAAGRGLQLLFYSVGIGQISSEVPQNLSASRPQDRQFILSSKKLLLSDSGFYLCAWSVGRGTQYFGPGTRLTVL.

This clone was counted only a few times. The chain carries TRBV19 and TRBJ1-2; 8 bases fit TRBD1. CDR3 length: 14 amino acids. Germline CDR1 LNHDA, CDR2 SQIVND (reference sequence). The V gene end was trimmed by 5 bases and the J gene end by 1 base; junction bases not matched to a gene: 3. The CDR3 DNA reads TGTGCCAGTAGTCACAGGGGGATTAACTATGGCTACACCTTC. Its translation is CASSHRGINYGYTF.

The CDR3 reads CASSPGTGNQETQYF. Here the CDR3 DNA reads TGCGCCAGCAGCCCAGGGACAGGGAACCAAGAGACCCAGTACTTC. The chain recombines TRBV5-1 with TRBJ2-5; 9 bases are shared with TRBD1. Germline-derived CDR1 and CDR2 are SGHRS and YFSETQ. The CDR3 is 15 amino acids. J lost 0 bases, V lost 4 bases, and 4 bases had no gene match.

The chain carries TRBV6-5 and TRBJ1-2; 9 bases agree with TRBD1. The CDR3 loop spans 14 amino acids. The V gene's germline CDR1 is MNHEY and CDR2 SVGAGI. V gave up 6 bases and J gave up 8 bases; unmatched junction bases: 10. CDR3 DNA sequence: TGTGCCAGCAGGACCTTCACAGGGGGCAGAGGCTACACCTTC. Its translation: CASRTFTGGRGYTF.

The V and J genes are TRBV10-3 and TRBJ2-7; TRBD1 matches at 7 bases. The length of the CDR3 is 15 residues. The germline gives CDR1 ENHRY, CDR2 SYGVKD. The junction had 9 bases not matched to a gene; V was cut back by 1 base and J by 6 bases. The CDR3 bases are TGTGCCATCAGTGAGTTTGGGGGACAGATAGGCGAGCAGTACTTC. Protein product: CAISEFGGQIGEQYF.

This rearrangement joins TRBV6-5 to TRBJ1-5; 10 nucleotides match TRBD1. Trimming at V came to 5 bases and at J to 0 bases, leaving 1 base not matched to a gene. CDR3 size: 15 residues. Germline CDR1 MNHEY, CDR2 SVGAGI. This chain's CDR3 is CASSRTGGSNQPQHF. The CDR3 DNA reads as TGTGCCAGCAGTCGGACAGGGGGTAGCAATCAGCCCCAGCATTTT.

The V gene is TRBV7-2, the J gene TRBJ1-1; D is possibly TRBD1 (5 bases). The CDR3 has 14 residues. V lost 5 bases, J lost 1 base, and 11 bases lay in between. Germline CDR1 is SGHTA and CDR2 is FQGNSA. For the CDR3, the DNA is TGTGCCAGCAGCCCAGACAGAAAGAACACTGAAGCTTTCTTT. Translating gives CASSPDRKNTEAFF.

Worth noting for this clone: The sample carries other DNA sequences with the same CDR3. The chain is built from TRBV4-3 and TRBJ1-2; D might be TRBD1 (6 bases). The CDR3 is made up of 17 amino acids. Trimming took off 4 bases at V and 8 bases at J, with 26 bases between the two ends. Germline CDR1 and CDR2: LGHNA and YSLEER. CDR3 loop: CASSRVPLTGPGGGYTF. CDR3 sequence (DNA): TGCGCCAGCAGCCGGGTGCCCTTGACAGGACCCGGAGGCGGCTACACCTTC.

This clone was seen a handful of times. The chain links TRBV9 to TRBJ2-7; D may be TRBD2 (6 bases). The CDR3 runs 15 residues. The germline V gene has CDR1 SGDLS and CDR2 YYNGEE. Trimming cost V 4 bases and J 0 bases, with 14 bases left between them. CDR3: CASSSRLESSYEQYF. CDR3 sequence (DNA): TGTGCCAGCAGCTCTAGACTAGAGAGCTCCTACGAGCAGTACTTC.

The V call is TRBV11-2, the J call TRBJ2-5; 8 nucleotides match TRBD2. Per germline, CDR1 SGHAT and CDR2 FQNNGV. This CDR3 has 15 amino acids. After removal of 0 bases from V and 5 bases from J, the junction contained 5 bases not matched to a gene. CDR3 region: CASSLDRSGGETQYF. Here the CDR3 DNA reads TGTGCCAGCAGCTTAGACAGGTCGGGAGGGGAGACCCAGTACTTC.